Presented here are 30 T cell receptor beta chains from one specimen sequenced in a study of blood T cells in healthy people across ages. Sample-barcoded 5' priming and a J-beta primer mix drove a second PCR of roughly 6 to 12 cycles. Using its own MiXCR run on the 5' RACE reads, TCRdb lists one record per CDR3 protein. This table holds about 1.5 million distinct CDR3 sequences, roughly 40% found once. Sequences were obtained from blood. These receptors all stem from a woman aged 18-29 years in good health.

V usage is TRBV20-1 and J usage is TRBJ2-1, with 7 nucleotides matching TRBD2. CDR1 and CDR2 from the germline V gene are DFQATT and SNEGSKA (reference sequence). This CDR3 is 17 amino acids long. Losses at the gene ends were 3 bases for V and 4 bases for J; bases not matched to a gene: 15. The CDR3 sequence: CSARDPNKRGPYNEQFF. The CDR3, as DNA: TGCAGTGCTAGGGATCCCAACAAGCGGGGCCCGTACAATGAGCAGTTCTTC.

The gene calls are TRBV25-1 and TRBJ2-7, with 7 bases identical to TRBD1. V lost 5 bases to trimming and J lost 0 bases; unmatched junction nucleotides: 16. The CDR3 runs 18 residues. From germline, CDR1 is MGHDK and CDR2 SYGVNS. CDR3 protein: CASSCSGRTGPSSYEQYF. Here the CDR3 DNA reads TGTGCCAGCAGTTGTTCGGGCCGGACAGGCCCTAGCTCCTACGAGCAGTACTTC.

The chain carries TRBV6-6 and TRBJ2-3; 8 nucleotides match TRBD2. This CDR3 has 17 residues. After removal of 0 bases from V and 2 bases from J, the junction contained 7 bases not matched to a gene. The V gene's germline CDR1 is MNHNY and CDR2 SVGAGI (reference sequence). The CDR3 is CASSYSKAGGFTDTQYF. The CDR3 DNA sequence: TGTGCCAGCAGTTACTCGAAGGCGGGGGGATTCACAGATACGCAGTATTTT.

The chain uses TRBV7-9 and TRBJ2-1; the match to TRBD2 covers 8 bases. The CDR3 spans 15 residues. The J segment lost 7 bases and the V segment lost 0 bases, leaving 5 bases of the junction unmatched. Germline V gene lookup returns CDR1 SEHNR and CDR2 FQNEAQ (reference sequence). CDR3 protein: CASSLAGSGVNEQFF. The CDR3 DNA reads as TGTGCCAGCAGCTTAGCAGGTAGCGGGGTGAATGAGCAGTTCTTC.

This chain connects TRBV5-5 to TRBJ1-4; TRBD1 might be the D (5 bases). Germline V gene data show CDR1 as SGHKS and CDR2 as YYEKEE (reference sequence). V lost 3 bases and J lost 0, with 12 bases in between. The CDR3 runs to 16 residues. The CDR3: CASSSREGSTNEKLFF. As DNA, the CDR3 is TGTGCCAGCAGCTCCCGTGAGGGGTCAACTAATGAAAAACTGTTTTTT.

The chain couples TRBV9 to TRBJ2-5, with D perhaps matching TRBD1 or TRBD2 (6 bases each). Per germline, CDR1 SGDLS and CDR2 YYNGEE. The CDR3 extends over 16 amino acids. V was cut by 0 bases and J by 2 bases, with 14 bases left in between. CDR3 amino acids: CASSVGGGTTQETQYF. The CDR3, as DNA: TGTGCCAGCAGCGTAGGAGGGGGGACAACTCAAGAGACCCAGTACTTC.

This clonotype was seen a handful of times. The chain employs TRBV5-1 and TRBJ2-5; 7 nucleotides line up with TRBD2. Germline V gene lookup returns CDR1 SGHRS and CDR2 YFSETQ. V shed 6 bases and J 1 base; nucleotides not matched to a gene: 6. This CDR3 has 14 amino acids. CDR3 sequence: CASKASGSQETQYF. The CDR3 bases are TGCGCCAGCAAGGCTAGCGGAAGCCAAGAGACCCAGTACTTC. Combining the CDR3 with reference TRBV5-1 and TRBJ2-5 gives the whole variable domain KAGVTQTPRYLIKTRGQQVTLSCSPISGHRSVSWYQQTPGQGLQFLFEYFSETQRNKGNFPGRFSGRQFSNSRSEMNVSTLELGDSALYLCASKASGSQETQYFGPGTRLLVL.

The chain has TRBV15 and TRBJ1-4; no reliable D call. V shed 3 bases and J shed 0 bases, with 11 bases lying between them. The CDR3 contains 16 residues. Looked up from germline, CDR1 is LNHNV and CDR2 is YYDKDF (reference sequence). The CDR3 protein is CATSRTNPATNEKLFF. DNA of the CDR3: TGTGCCACCAGCAGGACCAACCCAGCAACTAATGAAAAACTGTTTTTT.

The gene calls are TRBV20-1 and TRBJ1-2; D perhaps matches TRBD1 (5 bases). The germline CDR1 and CDR2 sequences are DFQATT and SNEGSKA (reference sequence). V dropped 4 bases and J dropped 8 bases, with 17 bases sitting between them. The CDR3 sequence is 13 residues long. For the CDR3, the DNA is TGCAGTGCTAAGAGTACAGGATCGAGCGGCTACACCTTC. Translation gives CSAKSTGSSGYTF.

This chain uses TRBV7-9 with TRBJ2-2; either TRBD1 or TRBD2 may fit D (5 bases each). The CDR3 contains 15 residues. Germline V gives CDR1 SEHNR, CDR2 FQNEAQ (reference sequence). Trimming left V 6 bases short and J 6 bases short, with 17 bases between. CDR3 DNA sequence: TGTGCCAGCAGTCACTCGCGAGGGGTCCCCGGGGAGCTGTTTTTT. Amino acids: CASSHSRGVPGELFF. Drawing the rest from reference TRBV7-9 and TRBJ2-2, the complete variable domain is DTGVSQNPRHKITKRGQNVTFRCDPISEHNRLYWYRQTLGQGPEFLTYFQNEAQLEKSRLLSDRFSAERPKGSFSTLEIQRTEQGDSAMYLCASSHSRGVPGELFFGEGSRLTVL.

The genes are TRBV4-1 and TRBJ2-1; D might be TRBD2 (5 bases). With the DNA end fitting TRBJ2-7 better, the J assignment may be wrong. The length of the CDR3 is 16 residues. Looked up from germline, CDR1 is MGHRA and CDR2 is YSYEKL. The CDR3 sequence: CASTEAWESSYNEQYF. The CDR3 DNA follows: TGCGCCAGCACCGAAGCTTGGGAGAGTTCCTACAATGAGCAGTACTTC.

This clonotype was counted only a few times. This chain joins TRBV29-1 and TRBJ2-5; 7 bases agree with TRBD1. Germline loops: CDR1 SQVTM, CDR2 ANQGSEA. The CDR3 runs to 13 residues. V lost 0 bases and J lost 2; bases outside the gene matches: 0. The CDR3 sequence: CSVEEGQQETQYF. DNA for the CDR3: TGCAGCGTTGAAGAGGGACAGCAAGAGACCCAGTACTTC.

The chain carries TRBV6-5 and TRBJ2-5; no reliable D call. V dropped 0 bases and J dropped 4 bases, with 12 bases sitting between them. Germline loops: CDR1 MNHEY, CDR2 SVGAGI. This CDR3 has 15 amino acids. The CDR3 nucleotides read TGTGCCAGCAGTTACTCGTGGCAGAGCTTAGAGACCCAGTACTTC. Its protein is CASSYSWQSLETQYF.

A remark on this clonotype: This clone may be a read error of a much larger clone one base away. The chain has TRBV2 and TRBJ1-2; D is ambiguous. The CDR3 length is 12 residues. Germline V gene lookup returns CDR1 SNHLY and CDR2 FYNNEI. As DNA, the CDR3 is TGTGCCGGCAGTGAAACGGCAGTCGGCTACACCTTC. This translates into CAGSETAVGYTF.

The CDR3 DNA reads TGTGCCAGCAGCCAAACTGGGGGGGCGGACACCGGGGAGCTGTTTTTT. This codes for CASSQTGGADTGELFF. V is TRBV3-1 and J is TRBJ2-2; D possibly corresponds to TRBD2 (7 bases). Germline loops: CDR1 LGHDT, CDR2 YNNKEL (reference sequence). The CDR3 totals 16 residues. The V end was cut by 2 bases, the J end by 3 bases, with 13 bases between.

The table lists this clonotype with many counts. The gene calls are TRBV12-3 or TRBV12-4 and TRBJ2-7, with D unresolved. This CDR3 comprises 14 residues. With 2 bases removed from V and 2 bases from J, the gap between germline ends came to 10 bases. The CDR3 loop reads CASSLLEPPYEQYF. CDR3 DNA: TGTGCCAGCAGTTTACTCGAACCGCCCTACGAGCAGTACTTC.

The chain links TRBV5-1 to TRBJ2-1; TRBD1 matches 8 bases. The CDR3 is made up of 14 amino acids. Germline V lookup: CDR1 SGHRS, CDR2 YFSETQ. J lost 5 bases, V lost 6 bases, and 7 bases had no gene match. CDR3 bases: TGCGCCAGCACCCGGACAGGGTTCGACAATGAGCAGTTCTTC. It is translated as CASTRTGFDNEQFF.

The rearrangement joins TRBV2 to TRBJ2-7; D remains ambiguous. V was cut by 4 bases and J by 1 base, with 11 bases left in between. The germline V gene has CDR1 SNHLY and CDR2 FYNNEI. The CDR3 has 14 residues. The CDR3 here is CASSGWTESYEQYF. The DNA for the CDR3 is TGTGCCAGCAGTGGTTGGACGGAGTCCTACGAGCAGTACTTC.

This clonotype was detected a few times. The chain couples TRBV5-1 to TRBJ2-7; D perhaps matches TRBD1 (5 bases). Germline CDR1 is SGHRS and CDR2 is YFSETQ. The CDR3 spans 13 residues. V was cut by 2 bases and J by 2 bases, with 8 bases left in between. The CDR3 DNA reads as TGCGCCAGCAGCTTTGAACAGGCCTACGAGCAGTACTTC. This sequence encodes CASSFEQAYEQYF.

This clonotype was recorded at least ten times. The genes are TRBV29-1 and TRBJ2-7, with a possible D match to TRBD1 (6 bases). The CDR3 has 13 residues. The V and J ends lost 6 bases and 0 bases respectively, with 12 bases between them. Germline values: CDR1 SQVTM, CDR2 ANQGSEA. The CDR3 coding sequence is TGCAGCGTGGACAGTCAGAGCTCCTACGAGCAGTACTTC. Translated: CSVDSQSSYEQYF.

As regards this clonotype: A junction end diverges from the germline sequence, so it may reflect a read error. The chain couples TRBV18 to TRBJ1-2; 7 bases are a match to TRBD1. This CDR3 region has 17 residues. The germline gives CDR1 KGHSH, CDR2 LQKENI. The CDR3 nucleotides read TGTGCCAGCTCACCTCTGGGCCCGGGACAGAAATCCTATGGTTACACCTTC. It specifies CASSPLGPGQKSYGYTF.

The chain joins TRBV4-1 to TRBJ2-4; D is unclear. The DNA end is a closer match to TRBJ2-5, so the J assignment may be wrong. CDR3 length: 16 amino acids. Germline loops: CDR1 MGHRA, CDR2 YSYEKL. CDR3 amino acids: CASSQESMTSRETQYF. CDR3 nucleotide sequence: TGCGCCAGCAGCCAAGAAAGTATGACCTCCCGGGAGACCCAGTACTTC.

This clonotype was observed a handful of times. The J gene is TRBJ1-2, the V gene TRBV2; no clear D gene. Germline assignment: CDR1 SNHLY and CDR2 FYNNEI. The CDR3 has 13 amino acids. V lost 6 bases and J lost 3, with 11 bases in between. The CDR3 bases are TGTGCCAGCAGGCTTGACGGAGACTATGGCTACACCTTC. Its translation: CASRLDGDYGYTF.

This clonotype was detected only a few times. The chain couples TRBV29-1 to TRBJ2-2; no firm D call. CDR1 SQVTM and CDR2 ANQGSEA come from the germline V gene. The CDR3 is made up of 12 amino acids. The V end lost 3 bases, the J end lost 4 bases, and 6 bases lay between the germline ends. CDR3 amino acids: CSVDLPTGELFF. CDR3 coding DNA: TGCAGCGTTGATCTCCCCACCGGGGAGCTGTTTTTT.

The chain carries TRBV4-1 and TRBJ2-7; 10 positions match TRBD2. Germline V CDR1 and CDR2: MGHRA, YSYEKL. Losses at the gene ends were 0 bases for V and 6 bases for J; bases not matched to a gene: 8. The CDR3 has 16 amino acids. In nucleotides, the CDR3 is TGCGCCAGCAGCCAAGATCAGCGGGAGGGCCTTCGCGAGCAGTACTTC. Translated: CASSQDQREGLREQYF.

The rearrangement uses TRBV7-2 and TRBJ1-2; D possibly corresponds to TRBD1 (5 bases). Trimming shortened V by 4 bases and J by 1 base, and 13 bases separated the two germline ends. The germline CDR1 and CDR2 sequences are SGHTA and FQGNSA. CDR3 size: 15 residues. This CDR3 reads CASSSREGLNYGYTF. Written as DNA, the CDR3 is TGTGCCAGCAGCTCCCGAGAGGGACTTAACTATGGCTACACCTTC.

The chain joins TRBV2 to TRBJ2-1, with 10 bases aligning to TRBD2. The ends lost 5 bases at V and 6 bases at J; junction bases unmatched: 4. This CDR3 has 14 amino acids. Per the germline V gene, CDR1 is SNHLY and CDR2 is FYNNEI. The CDR3 loop reads CASSWSGGANEQFF. The CDR3 DNA follows: TGTGCCAGCAGTTGGAGCGGGGGGGCCAATGAGCAGTTCTTC.

In its sample, this clonotype was seen many times. The rearrangement uses TRBV29-1 and TRBJ1-1, with TRBD1 identical over 11 bases. CDR1 is SQVTM, CDR2 ANQGSEA, per germline. With V trimmed by 4 bases and J by 4 bases, 5 bases remained unmatched. The length of the CDR3 is 14 residues. The CDR3 sequence: CSVGTGGSVTEAFF. The CDR3 region has the DNA TGCAGCGTTGGGACAGGGGGCTCGGTCACTGAAGCTTTCTTT. Looking up the rest from reference TRBV29-1 and TRBJ1-1 gives the full variable domain: SAVISQKPSRDICQRGTSLTIQCQVDSQVTMMFWYRQQPGQSLTLIATANQGSEATYESGFVIDKFPISRPNLTFSTLTVSNMSPEDSSIYLCSVGTGGSVTEAFFGQGTRLTVV.

CDR3 residues: CASSDSRGAGGNEQYF. CDR3 nucleotide sequence: TGTGCCAGCAGTGACTCGCGGGGGGCCGGAGGGAATGAGCAGTACTTC. J is TRBJ2-5 and V is TRBV6-4, with TRBD2 identical over 8 bases. Germline CDR1 is MRHNA and CDR2 is SNTAGT. V gave up 0 bases and J gave up 11 bases; unmatched junction bases: 14. This CDR3 contains 16 residues.

This clonotype was counted only a few times. V and J are TRBV9 and TRBJ2-7, with D tentatively TRBD1 (5 bases). V was trimmed by 4 bases and J by 1 base, leaving 12 bases between them. Germline values: CDR1 SGDLS, CDR2 YYNGEE. The CDR3 extends over 14 amino acids. In DNA, the CDR3 is TGTGCCAGCAGCCCAGGGTCGATTTCCTACGAGCAGTACTTC. As protein: CASSPGSISYEQYF.